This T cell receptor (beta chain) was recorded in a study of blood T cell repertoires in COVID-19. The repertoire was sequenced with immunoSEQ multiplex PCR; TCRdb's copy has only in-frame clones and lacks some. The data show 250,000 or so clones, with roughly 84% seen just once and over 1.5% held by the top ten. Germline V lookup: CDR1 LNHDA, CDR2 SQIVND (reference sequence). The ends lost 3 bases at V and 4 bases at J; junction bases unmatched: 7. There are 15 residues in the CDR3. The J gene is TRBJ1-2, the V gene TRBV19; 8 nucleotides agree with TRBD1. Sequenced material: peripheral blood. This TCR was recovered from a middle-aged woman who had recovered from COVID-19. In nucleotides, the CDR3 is TGTGCCAGTAGTATGTCGGGACAGGTGGGCTATGGCTACACCTTC. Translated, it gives CASSMSGQVGYGYTF.